These T cell receptor beta chains were read from a single sample in a study of OX40 agonist ivuxolimab in advanced cancers. Data came from immunoSEQ multiplex PCR; TCRdb stores just in-frame clones and leaves some out. The table records tens of thousands of clones, 84% of them present only once. This sample comprised CD4+ or CD8+ T cells sorted from blood, obtained in a trial of the OX40 agonist ivuxolimab. Receptors were obtained from an adult with an advanced solid tumor such as melanoma, head and neck, liver or kidney cancer. Both conserved end residues are trimmed from each CDR3. The order of the fields is CDR3 length, V gene, J gene, CDR3 protein.

>11|TRBV28|TRBJ2-7
ASSLGTHYEQY
>12|TRBV6-5|TRBJ1-5
ASSYSPGWQPQH
>13|TRBV19|TRBJ1-5
ASSSHRQGAQPQH
>10|TRBV7-9|TRBJ1-6
ASSLAGSPLH
>14|TRBV28|TRBJ1-5
ASSLGRDSRGQPQH
>14|TRBV7-9|TRBJ2-3
ASSFFRDTLGDTQY
>14|TRBV25-1|TRBJ2-5
ASSEFGGGAQETQY
>10|TRBV7-8|TRBJ1-2
ASSYGLGGYT
>12|TRBV6-5|TRBJ1-3
ASSYQATRGTIY
>13|TRBV30|TRBJ2-2
AWSVQGTVTGELF
>12|TRBV28|TRBJ1-5
ASSSQGGNQPQH
>14|TRBV2|TRBJ1-2
ASSDFGFRANYGYT
>12|TRBV5-1|TRBJ1-5
ASSPGQGNQPQH
>13|TRBV7-2|TRBJ1-4
ASSLIGATNEKLF
>10|TRBV29-1|TRBJ2-3
SVEGGTDTQY
>12|TRBV6-5|TRBJ1-1
ASRGTGLNTEAF
>14|TRBV5-6|TRBJ2-4
ASSLDGTMAGNIQY
>15|TRBV5-1|TRBJ2-5
ASSLVQRQGAGETQY
>18|TRBV11-3|TRBJ2-3
ASSLDPLRLAGGPPDTQY
>14|TRBV18|TRBJ2-1
ASSPPVGGTYNEQF
>14|TRBV4-2|TRBJ1-1
ASSQDRGAGYTEAF
>12|TRBV4-3|TRBJ1-6
ASSQVGGPSPLH
>13|TRBV7-2|TRBJ1-6
ASSFFAQLNSPLH
>14|TRBV7-9|TRBJ2-3
ASSLTAGGSYDTQY
>11|TRBV19|TRBJ1-2
ASSGQSNYGYT
>11|TRBV9|TRBJ1-2
ASSAQGAGGYT
>12|TRBV4-2|TRBJ1-3
ASSREVGGNTIY
>12|TRBV28|TRBJ2-3
ASSRTGGTDTQY
>15|TRBV10-1|TRBJ2-3
ASSLSSGLAGETTQY
>14|TRBV5-1|TRBJ1-3
ASSVGGSGSGNTIY
>14|TRBV5-4|TRBJ2-3
ASSLGGARSTDTQY
>13|TRBV10-3|TRBJ1-3
AISERGGSGNTIY
>12|TRBV10-3|TRBJ2-7
AISSGATDFEQY